These 30 T cell receptor beta chains came from one sample sequenced in a study of blood T cells in healthy people across ages. A sample-barcoded 5' primer and a J-beta primer mix were used in a second PCR of roughly 6 to 12 cycles. Each CDR3 protein gets one entry after TCRdb re-called the 5' RACE reads with MiXCR. Of 1.5 million or so distinct CDR3 sequences in the sample, about 45% were seen once. Sequencing was carried out using blood. The receptors come from a young woman in good health.

The rearrangement uses TRBV6-6 and TRBJ1-2, with 7 bases fitting TRBD1. After removal of 6 bases from V and 2 bases from J, the junction contained 12 bases not matched to a gene. The CDR3 runs 16 residues. Germline loops: CDR1 MNHNY, CDR2 SVGAGI (reference sequence). In DNA, the CDR3 is TGTGCCAGCAGCCTCACGGGACAGAAACGAAACTATGGCTACACCTTC. Translation gives CASSLTGQKRNYGYTF.

Only a few counts were recorded for this clonotype. The genes are TRBV20-1 and TRBJ1-6; 7 bases fit TRBD1. Germline CDR1 is DFQATT and CDR2 is SNEGSKA (reference sequence). V was clipped by 1 base and J by 5 bases; unmatched bases: 8. This CDR3 is built from 16 residues. The CDR3 here is CSARAQGQLNNSPLHF. Here the CDR3 DNA reads TGCAGTGCTAGAGCGCAGGGACAGTTAAATAATTCACCCCTCCACTTT.

This chain joins TRBV7-8 and TRBJ2-5, with 9 bases that match TRBD2. V gave up 4 bases and J gave up 6 bases; unmatched junction bases: 12. Germline loops: CDR1 SGHVS, CDR2 FQNEAQ. This CDR3 contains 16 residues. CDR3 loop: CASSSVGGGAIKTQYF. The CDR3 DNA follows: TGTGCCAGCAGCTCCGTGGGCGGGGGGGCGATAAAGACCCAGTACTTC.

V usage is TRBV21-1 and J usage is TRBJ1-4; TRBD1 is the table's D call, not checked against the DNA. TRBV21-1 is a listed pseudogene. This CDR3 contains 18 residues. In nucleotides, the CDR3 is TGTGCCAGCAGCAAAGAGGGACAGGGTGTCCCCATTAATGAAAAACTGTTTTTT. This gives the protein CASSKEGQGVPINEKLFF.

CDR3 nucleotides: TGTGCCAGCAGATATCAGGGGGTTAGCACAGATACGCAGTATTTT. It specifies CASRYQGVSTDTQYF. The J gene is TRBJ2-3, the V gene TRBV6-5; the match to TRBD1 covers 7 bases. The CDR3 is 15 residues long. The V gene end was trimmed by 6 bases and the J gene end by 0 bases; junction bases not matched to a gene: 6. Germline V lookup: CDR1 MNHEY, CDR2 SVGAGI.

This clonotype came up a few times. This sequence joins TRBV20-1 and TRBJ1-2; D gene ambiguous. Per the germline V gene, CDR1 is DFQATT and CDR2 is SNEGSKA (reference sequence). CDR3 length: 12 amino acids. V was shortened by 2 bases and J by 5 bases, with 9 bases between the two germline ends. CDR3 region: CSARLTGYGYTF. In DNA form, the CDR3 reads TGCAGTGCTAGACTAACTGGGTATGGCTACACCTTC.

This clonotype was counted many times. V usage is TRBV27 and J usage is TRBJ2-7; no clear D. CDR3 length: 13 amino acids. Germline assignment: CDR1 MNHEY and CDR2 SMNVEV (reference sequence). The V gene lost 0 bases and the J gene lost 1 base, with 4 bases spanning the gap. The CDR3 protein is CASSLSESYEQYF. The CDR3, as DNA: TGTGCCAGCAGTTTATCGGAGTCCTACGAGCAGTACTTC.

This chain joins TRBV5-1 and TRBJ1-1; TRBD1 aligns across 8 bases. Trimming at V came to 3 bases and at J to 3 bases, leaving 4 bases not matched to a gene. The germline CDR1 and CDR2 sequences are SGHRS and YFSETQ. The CDR3 extends over 14 amino acids. CDR3 residues: CASSSDRAYTEAFF. CDR3 nucleotides: TGCGCCAGCAGCTCGGACAGGGCGTACACTGAAGCTTTCTTT.

This chain connects TRBV4-2 to TRBJ2-1; D call uncertain. This CDR3 comprises 16 residues. V was clipped by 1 base and J by 2 bases, with 12 bases between them. Germline loops: CDR1 LGHNA, CDR2 YNFKEQ. The CDR3 region is CASSQVRVGTYNEQFF. The CDR3 DNA reads as TGTGCCAGCAGCCAAGTAAGGGTAGGGACCTACAATGAGCAGTTCTTC.

This clonotype has just a few counts. The chain carries TRBV27 and TRBJ2-7, with no clear D. With 5 bases removed from V and 3 bases from J, the gap between germline ends came to 11 bases. Germline CDR1 reads MNHEY; CDR2 reads SMNVEV (reference sequence). There are 13 residues in the CDR3. The CDR3 coding sequence is TGTGCCAGCAGTAGATCCGAATACTACGAGCAGTACTTC. It yields the protein CASSRSEYYEQYF.

This clonotype was found a few times. V usage is TRBV20-1 and J usage is TRBJ2-3; 8 nucleotides align to TRBD2. The CDR3 consists of 14 residues. The germline gives CDR1 DFQATT, CDR2 SNEGSKA (reference sequence). V gave up 2 bases and J gave up 0 bases; unmatched junction bases: 1. The CDR3 DNA follows: TGCAGTGCTAGATCTAGCGGGAGCACAGATACGCAGTATTTT. Protein sequence: CSARSSGSTDTQYF.

The rearrangement links TRBV6-1 to TRBJ2-3, with unresolved D. Trimming stripped 6 bases from V and 2 bases from J, with 12 bases between. Germline values: CDR1 MNHNS, CDR2 SASEGT. The CDR3 contains 14 residues. The CDR3 DNA reads TGTGCCAGCAGAAAAGCTCACACCACAGATACGCAGTATTTT. It specifies CASRKAHTTDTQYF.

Worth noting for this clonotype: Compared with germline, one end of the junction differs, possibly owing to a read error. V usage is TRBV7-2 and J usage is TRBJ2-3; the D gene is possibly TRBD2 (6 bases). CDR3 length equals 15 residues. Germline CDR1 is SGHTA and CDR2 is FQGNSA. CDR3 DNA: TGTCCCAGCAGACAAACTAGACGGGGGACAGATACGCAGTATTTT. It is translated as CPSRQTRRGTDTQYF. The full variable domain, completed using reference TRBV7-2 and TRBJ2-3, is GAGVSQSPSNKVTEKGKDVELRCDPISGHTALYWYRQSLGQGLEFLIYFQGNSAPDKSGLPSDRFSAERTGGSVSTLTIQRTQQEDSAVYLCPSRQTRRGTDTQYFGPGTRLTVL.

The chain links TRBV29-1 to TRBJ1-3, with D hard to call. V was shortened by 4 bases and J by 4 bases, with 8 bases between the two germline ends. CDR1 and CDR2 (germline): SQVTM, ANQGSEA. The CDR3 length is 12 residues. CDR3 sequence reads: CSVGHSGNTIYF. Written as DNA, the CDR3 is TGCAGCGTTGGCCACAGCGGAAACACCATATATTTT.

The gene calls are TRBV9 and TRBJ2-1, with 7 bases matching TRBD2. The junction had 13 bases not matched to a gene; V was cut back by 1 base and J by 9 bases. The CDR3 spans 16 residues. Per germline, CDR1 SGDLS and CDR2 YYNGEE. The CDR3 loop is CASSVIQAGQKGEQFF. As DNA, the CDR3 is TGTGCCAGCAGCGTAATACAAGCGGGGCAAAAGGGTGAGCAGTTCTTC.

This chain connects TRBV2 to TRBJ1-4; unclear D gene. Germline CDR1 and CDR2: SNHLY and FYNNEI. The CDR3 contains 15 residues. V was shortened by 2 bases and J by 0 bases, with 7 bases between the two germline ends. Written as DNA, the CDR3 is TGTGCCAGCAGTGAATTAGCACCAACTAATGAAAAACTGTTTTTT. This gives the protein CASSELAPTNEKLFF. Based on the CDR3 plus reference TRBV2 and TRBJ1-4, the full variable domain is EPEVTQTPSHQVTQMGQEVILRCVPISNHLYFYWYRQILGQKVEFLVSFYNNEISEKSEIFDDQFSVERPDGSNFTLKIRSTKLEDSAMYFCASSELAPTNEKLFFGSGTQLSVL.

V and J are TRBV4-2 and TRBJ2-1, with D unresolved. Germline lookup yields CDR1 LGHNA and CDR2 YNFKEQ. The CDR3 is made up of 17 amino acids. V gave up 5 bases and J gave up 6 bases, with 23 bases separating them. In DNA, the CDR3 is TGTGCCAGCAGCTCCATCGGGCTGCCCGACCGCGGCAATGAGCAGTTCTTC. This encodes CASSSIGLPDRGNEQFF.

About this clonotype: One end of the junction fails to match germline, which may point to a read error. J is TRBJ2-1 and V is TRBV15; 7 nucleotides agree with TRBD2. CDR3 length: 15 amino acids. Looked up from germline, CDR1 is LNHNV and CDR2 is YYDKDF (reference sequence). The CDR3 sequence is CATSRGERGTNGQFF. DNA of the CDR3: TGTGCTACCAGCAGAGGGGAGCGGGGTACGAATGGGCAGTTCTTC.

This clonotype was detected a few times. The chain has TRBV7-8 and TRBJ2-5; D gene uncertain. CDR1 SGHVS and CDR2 FQNEAQ come from the germline V gene. The ends were cut back, 5 bases at V and 4 bases at J, with 5 bases in the middle. CDR3 size: 11 residues. The CDR3, as DNA: TGTGCCAGCAGCCCCATAGAGACCCAGTACTTC. Its translation: CASSPIETQYF.

The chain carries TRBV7-2 and TRBJ1-6, with D unclear. Trimming removed 0 bases at V and 8 bases at J, with 8 bases between. This CDR3 is built from 14 residues. The V gene's germline CDR1 is SGHTA and CDR2 FQGNSA. The CDR3 reads CASSLAGRDSPLHF. DNA of the CDR3: TGTGCCAGCAGCTTAGCCGGGCGCGATTCACCCCTCCACTTT.

This clonotype was seen a few times. V usage is TRBV24-1 and J usage is TRBJ2-1; weak D call: TRBD1 (5 bases). This CDR3 has 14 amino acids. Germline CDR1 is KGHDR and CDR2 is SFDVKD. Trimming cost V 5 bases and J 7 bases, with 14 bases left between them. Written as DNA, the CDR3 is TGTGCCACCAGTGGGGCAGGGATTGGGAATGAGCAGTTCTTC. It specifies CATSGAGIGNEQFF.

The V and J genes are TRBV20-1 and TRBJ2-5; D is unclear. V was pared by 6 bases and J by 0 bases, with 11 bases between. This CDR3 spans 13 amino acids. The germline V gene encodes CDR1 DFQATT and CDR2 SNEGSKA (reference sequence). DNA of the CDR3: TGCAGTGCACCCACCCGGGACCAAGAGACCCAGTACTTC. Translation gives CSAPTRDQETQYF.

This sequence joins TRBV4-2 and TRBJ2-4; 14 bases line up with TRBD2. The V segment lost 1 base and the J segment 7 bases; nucleotides outside the gene matches: 6. CDR1 is LGHNA, CDR2 YNFKEQ, per germline. The CDR3 runs to 17 residues. The CDR3 DNA follows: TGTGCCAGCAGCCAAGGACTAGCGGGAGGGCTCCCCAACATTCAGTACTTC. This encodes CASSQGLAGGLPNIQYF.

CDR3 in DNA: TGTGCCAGCAGCCAAGCAATCACAGGCGGAAACACCATATATTTT. This translates into CASSQAITGGNTIYF. The gene calls are TRBV3-1 and TRBJ1-3; possible D gene TRBD1, 5 bases. The V gene's germline CDR1 is LGHDT and CDR2 YNNKEL (reference sequence). V was cut by 1 base and J by 4 bases, with 11 bases left in between. This CDR3 contains 15 residues.

The chain combines TRBV11-2 with TRBJ2-1; TRBD1 is a possible D gene (6 bases). The V gene's germline CDR1 is SGHAT and CDR2 FQNNGV. V lost 0 bases to trimming and J lost 14 bases, with 11 bases between them. This CDR3 is 12 amino acids long. DNA of the CDR3: TGTGCCAGCAGCTTAGATCGGGCAGGGGAGTTCTTC. Its protein is CASSLDRAGEFF.

The V gene is TRBV12-5, the J gene TRBJ2-1; 8 bases map to TRBD1. After removal of 5 bases from V and 4 bases from J, the junction contained 7 bases not matched to a gene. CDR3 length: 15 residues. Germline V gene lookup returns CDR1 LGHNT and CDR2 FRNRAP. The CDR3 bases are TGTGCTAGTGGTGATGGACAGGGTAGGTACAATGAGCAGTTCTTC. Translation: CASGDGQGRYNEQFF.

J is TRBJ2-7 and V is TRBV27; D is unresolved. Germline V lookup: CDR1 MNHEY, CDR2 SMNVEV (reference sequence). V lost 5 bases, J lost 3 bases, and 11 bases lay in between. The CDR3 contains 13 residues. In DNA form, the CDR3 reads TGTGCCAGCAGTATGCAATCCCACTACGAGCAGTACTTC. Translating gives CASSMQSHYEQYF.

The chain employs TRBV20-1 and TRBJ2-1; 8 positions match TRBD2. This CDR3 has 15 residues. CDR1 and CDR2 from the germline V gene are DFQATT and SNEGSKA (reference sequence). V lost 0 bases and J lost 6; bases outside the gene matches: 7. The chain's CDR3 is CSARDLREGRNEQFF. The DNA of the CDR3 is TGCAGTGCTAGAGATCTACGGGAGGGCCGCAATGAGCAGTTCTTC.

The chain has TRBV27 and TRBJ1-2; D is unresolved. Trimming left V 3 bases short and J 7 bases short, with 18 bases between. The CDR3 extends over 15 amino acids. Germline loops: CDR1 MNHEY, CDR2 SMNVEV (reference sequence). CDR3 in amino acids: CASSFFDGSPGGYTF. The CDR3, as DNA: TGTGCCAGCAGTTTTTTTGACGGATCGCCGGGTGGCTACACCTTC.

About this clonotype: Relative to the germline gene, one junction end is altered; a read error may explain this. The chain has TRBV20-1 and TRBJ2-5; D is perhaps TRBD1 or TRBD2 (5 bases each). The CDR3 spans 17 residues. Germline loops: CDR1 DFQATT, CDR2 SNEGSKA (reference sequence). CDR3 in amino acids: CSARDRRSFGEWGTQSF. Here the CDR3 DNA reads TGCAGTGCTAGAGATCGACGGAGTTTTGGGGAATGGGGGACCCAGTCCTTC.